This T cell receptor (beta chain) was recorded in a study of cytomegalovirus exposure and HLA in healthy donors. Amplification used 60 Vbeta primers and 13 Jbeta primers. Generated by immunoSEQ multiplex PCR, the TCRdb table keeps only in-frame clones and is missing some. Of about 180,000 clones listed, over 65% are singletons. After removal of 6 bases from V and 1 base from J, the junction contained 7 bases not matched to a gene. This CDR3 is 15 amino acids long. The germline V gene has CDR1 MNHNY and CDR2 SVGAGI (reference sequence). Sequencing was performed on PBMCs. This TCR derives from a man between 18 and 35 years old in good health and CMV-seronegative. The V gene is TRBV6-6, the J gene TRBJ1-1; TRBD1 matches 8 bases. CDR3 amino acids: CASSSGGTGNTEAFF. CDR3 nucleotide sequence: TGTGCCAGCAGCTCCGGAGGGACAGGGAACACTGAAGCTTTCTTT.